The 8 T cell receptor beta chains reported below all come from one sample, sequenced in a study of blood T cells in healthy people across ages. Alongside a J-beta primer mix, a sample-barcoded 5' primer served in a second PCR lasting about 6 to 12 cycles. TCRdb itself ran the 5' RACE reads through MiXCR, one entry per CDR3 protein. This sample carries hundreds of thousands of distinct CDR3 sequences, nearly 60% of them seen once, and the ten largest clones take around 22%. The sequencing input was blood. The receptor set was obtained from a man aged 25 to 40 in good health.

This clonotype has a single count. The chain combines TRBV20-1 with TRBJ1-1; tentatively, D is TRBD1 (5 bases). V lost 5 bases, J lost 1 base, and 14 bases lay in between. CDR3 length: 14 amino acids. CDR1 and CDR2 (germline): DFQATT, SNEGSKA (reference sequence). CDR3 residues: CSARQLGANTEAFF. The CDR3 nucleotides read TGCAGTGCTCGACAGCTAGGGGCGAACACTGAAGCTTTCTTT.

This rearrangement joins TRBV10-2 to TRBJ1-4; D gene ambiguous. The CDR3 is 17 residues long. Germline V CDR1 and CDR2: WSHSY, SAAADI. V dropped 0 bases and J dropped 6 bases, with 17 bases sitting between them. The CDR3 sequence is CASSESKGRRGDEKLFF. The CDR3 nucleotides are TGCGCCAGCAGTGAGTCGAAAGGACGGCGAGGAGATGAAAAACTGTTTTTT.

The gene calls are TRBV13 and TRBJ1-4; maybe TRBD1 (5 bases). Germline CDR1 PRHDT, CDR2 FYEKMQ (reference sequence). V shed 6 bases and J shed 3 bases, with 11 bases lying between them. The length of the CDR3 is 14 residues. DNA of the CDR3: TGTGCCAGCAGTACAGGCAGGTCTAATGAAAAACTGTTTTTT. Translating gives CASSTGRSNEKLFF.

This clonotype has only a few counts. The gene calls are TRBV4-2 and TRBJ2-5; 7 positions match TRBD2. From germline, CDR1 is LGHNA and CDR2 YNFKEQ. Trimming cost V 1 base and J 3 bases; bases outside gene matches: 5. This CDR3 is 15 amino acids long. CDR3 sequence (DNA): TGTGCCAGCAGCCAAGGGGGAGGGGAAGAAGAGACCCAGTACTTC. Residues: CASSQGGGEEETQYF.

This chain connects TRBV4-1 to TRBJ2-1, with D unresolved. The CDR3 length is 12 residues. The germline gives CDR1 MGHRA, CDR2 YSYEKL. V was clipped by 0 bases and J by 14 bases, with 11 bases between them. CDR3 DNA sequence: TGCGCCAGCAGCCAAGAAGGCCTGGTAGAGTTCTTC. Translation: CASSQEGLVEFF.

This chain joins TRBV6-1 and TRBJ2-1; the D call may be TRBD1 or TRBD2 (5 bases each). CDR3 size: 15 residues. Trimming stripped 4 bases from V and 8 bases from J, with 18 bases between. CDR1 is MNHNS, CDR2 SASEGT, per germline. The CDR3 DNA follows: TGTGCCAGCAGTGGGCGTCGGGGCTTTTTTGATGAGCAGTTCTTC. This codes for CASSGRRGFFDEQFF.

The table lists this clonotype with a few counts. The rearrangement links TRBV9 to TRBJ1-2; no firm D call. Germline CDR1 SGDLS, CDR2 YYNGEE. Trimming shortened V by 4 bases and J by 5 bases, and 15 bases separated the two germline ends. This CDR3 is 14 amino acids long. The CDR3: CASSSGVRPYGYTF. In nucleotides, the CDR3 is TGTGCCAGCAGCTCCGGGGTACGACCTTATGGCTACACCTTC.

The V call is TRBV10-3, the J call TRBJ2-1; TRBD2 is a possible D gene (6 bases). The end of the DNA is better explained by TRBJ2-7, so the J call may be wrong. There are 15 residues in the CDR3. Per the germline V gene, CDR1 is ENHRY and CDR2 is SYGVKD. CDR3 region: CAIRQRASSYNEQYF. CDR3 DNA: TGTGCCATCAGGCAGCGGGCCAGCTCCTACAATGAGCAGTACTTC.